The 25 T cell receptor beta chains below come from one sample, sequenced in a study of cytomegalovirus exposure and HLA in healthy donors (TCRdb year 2017). The method was the immunoSEQ multiplex PCR assay. For the multiplex PCR, a mixture combining 60 forward primers for TCR Vbeta segments and 13 reverse primers for TCR Jbeta segments was used. TCRdb re-hosts the immuneACCESS table, in-frame sequences only. Its copies lack some clones; in the studies checked, an unresolved V gene accounts for under half of them, and the cause for the rest is not known. The sample records some 270,000 clones, 80% of which are singletons. Together, the top ten hold about 0.3% of the sample. The sequenced material came from PBMCs. The receptors stem from a girl aged 2 to 9 in good health and CMV-seronegative.

The chain joins TRBV7-2 to TRBJ1-1; no firm D call. CDR3 length: 13 amino acids. The V end lost 1 base, the J end lost 10 bases, and 13 bases lay between the germline ends. Germline CDR1 is SGHTA and CDR2 is FQGNSA. CDR3 DNA: TGTGCCAGCAGCTTAGTCGGGGAATCTGGAGCTTTCTTT. It yields the protein CASSLVGESGAFF.

The chain couples TRBV6-5 to TRBJ1-1; D is uncertain. Looked up from germline, CDR1 is MNHEY and CDR2 is SVGAGI. Between the trimmed V and J ends, which lost 7 bases and 0 bases, there was a span of 3 bases. This CDR3 region has 11 residues. The DNA of the CDR3 is TGTGCCAGCAATATGAACACTGAAGCTTTCTTT. Residues: CASNMNTEAFF.

CDR3 DNA: TGTGCCAGTAGTCCCTCGTCTGGCAGCAGGAACTATGGCTACACCTTC. This codes for CASSPSSGSRNYGYTF. The gene calls are TRBV19 and TRBJ1-2; no clear D. The CDR3 spans 16 residues. The V gene's germline CDR1 is LNHDA and CDR2 SQIVND (reference sequence). Trimming removed 5 bases at V and 2 bases at J, with 18 bases between. Full variable domain (remainder filled in from reference TRBV19 and TRBJ1-2): DGGITQSPKYLFRKEGQNVTLSCEQNLNHDAMYWYRQDPGQGLRLIYYSQIVNDFQKGDIAEGYSVSREKKESFPLTVTSAQKNPTAFYLCASSPSSGSRNYGYTFGSGTRLTVV.

The gene calls are TRBV5-6 and TRBJ1-2; D possibly corresponds to TRBD1 (6 bases). The V end was cut by 2 bases, the J end by 4 bases, with 15 bases between. Germline CDR1 and CDR2: SGHDT and YYEEEE. The CDR3 contains 15 residues. The CDR3 here is CASSFPAGEFYGYTF. CDR3 DNA sequence: TGTGCCAGCAGCTTCCCGGCAGGGGAGTTCTATGGCTACACCTTC.

This chain connects TRBV5-1 to TRBJ1-2; D call uncertain. Trimming removed 0 bases at V and 4 bases at J, with 16 bases between. The CDR3 loop spans 16 amino acids. Germline assignment: CDR1 SGHRS and CDR2 YFSETQ. CDR3 sequence (DNA): TGCGCCAGCAGCTTGGGAGCGGGGATCTACGGCTATGGCTACACCTTC. Its translation: CASSLGAGIYGYGYTF.

The V and J genes are TRBV5-1 and TRBJ2-5; TRBD1 is a possible D gene (6 bases). The J call may not be correct, given that the DNA end is closer to TRBJ2-7. Germline V CDR1 and CDR2: SGHRS, YFSETQ. This CDR3 comprises 14 residues. This CDR3 is CASSFFRDTYEQYF. The CDR3 DNA reads TGCGCCAGCAGCTTTTTCAGGGACACCTACGAGCAGTACTTC.

The chain recombines TRBV12-5 with TRBJ2-7; D possibly corresponds to TRBD2 (5 bases). The CDR3 extends over 16 amino acids. Germline lookup yields CDR1 LGHNT and CDR2 FRNRAP. Trimming stripped 0 bases from V and 2 bases from J, with 14 bases between. This CDR3 is CASGLVLGGGTYEQYF. For the CDR3, the DNA is TGTGCTAGTGGTTTGGTACTCGGAGGCGGTACCTACGAGCAGTACTTC. Full variable domain (missing parts from reference TRBV12-5 and TRBJ2-7): DARVTQTPRHKVTEMGQEVTMRCQPILGHNTVFWYRQTMMQGLELLAYFRNRAPLDDSGMPKDRFSAEMPDATLATLKIQPSEPRDSAVYFCASGLVLGGGTYEQYFGPGTRLTVT.

The chain combines TRBV28 with TRBJ2-5, with 9 bases lining up with TRBD1. The CDR3 runs 14 residues. After removal of 6 bases from V and 5 bases from J, the junction contained 7 bases not matched to a gene. Germline assignment: CDR1 MDHEN and CDR2 SYDVKM. The CDR3 nucleotides are TGTGCCAGCAGGAACAGGGGGCCTGGGGAGACCCAGTACTTC. Translating gives CASRNRGPGETQYF.

This chain joins TRBV6-6 and TRBJ1-2, with a possible D match to TRBD1 (6 bases). This CDR3 comprises 14 residues. The ends were cut back, 6 bases at V and 6 bases at J, with 17 bases in the middle. CDR1 MNHNY and CDR2 SVGAGI come from the germline V gene (reference sequence). The CDR3 DNA reads as TGTGCCAGCAGGTACAACAGGGAAGTCGATGGCTACACCTTC. This encodes CASRYNREVDGYTF.

J is TRBJ1-1 and V is TRBV6-4; D gene ambiguous. CDR1 is MRHNA and CDR2 is SNTAGT in the germline V gene. CDR3 length: 12 amino acids. V lost 0 bases to trimming and J lost 7 bases, with 6 bases between them. CDR3 amino acids: CASSDSANEAFF. The CDR3 DNA sequence: TGTGCCAGCAGTGACTCAGCCAATGAAGCTTTCTTT.

This clone was counted once. This sequence joins TRBV7-9 and TRBJ1-1; D perhaps matches TRBD1 (5 bases). Germline-derived CDR1 and CDR2 are SEHNR and FQNEAQ (reference sequence). The CDR3 length is 14 residues. V shed 4 bases and J shed 7 bases, with 16 bases lying between them. The CDR3 DNA follows: TGTGCCAGCAGCTCGCAGGGAGGCTGGAATGAAGCTTTCTTT. Translation gives CASSSQGGWNEAFF.

The CDR3 reads CASRLSLGTETQYF. In DNA form, the CDR3 reads TGTGCCAGCAGACTCTCACTAGGTACCGAGACCCAGTACTTC. The chain joins TRBV27 to TRBJ2-5; maybe TRBD2 (5 bases). The CDR3 totals 14 residues. Germline V lookup: CDR1 MNHEY, CDR2 SMNVEV (reference sequence). Trimming cost V 6 bases and J 5 bases, with 16 bases left between them.

The chain carries TRBV27 and TRBJ2-6; no reliable D call. V was clipped by 5 bases and J by 2 bases, with 4 bases between them. CDR1 and CDR2 from the germline V gene are MNHEY and SMNVEV (reference sequence). The CDR3 runs to 13 residues. The CDR3 DNA follows: TGTGCCAGCAGTCGTCCTGGGGCCAACGTCCTGACTTTC. It encodes CASSRPGANVLTF.

The V and J genes are TRBV7-3 and TRBJ2-3; 11 bases line up with TRBD2. Germline V gene data show CDR1 as SGHTA and CDR2 as FQGTGA. Trimming cost V 5 bases and J 3 bases; bases outside gene matches: 10. The CDR3 contains 17 residues. In nucleotides, the CDR3 is TGTGCCAGCAGCCCAACTGGGCTAGCGGGGGGTACAGATACGCAGTATTTT. It is translated as CASSPTGLAGGTDTQYF.

The CDR3 nucleotides are TGTGCCAGCAGTTTTGACAGGGATAATGAGCAGTTCTTC. Its translation is CASSFDRDNEQFF. The rearrangement uses TRBV5-8 and TRBJ2-1; 7 bases line up with TRBD1. The junction had 6 bases not matched to a gene; V was cut back by 5 bases and J by 7 bases. Germline CDR1 reads SGHTS; CDR2 reads YDEGEE. CDR3 size: 13 residues. Supplemented by reference TRBV5-8 and TRBJ2-1, the full variable domain reads EAGVTQSPTHLIKTRGQQATLRCSPISGHTSVYWYQQALGLGLQFLLWYDEGEERNRGNFPPRFSGRQFPNYSSELNVNALELEDSALYLCASSFDRDNEQFFGPGTRLTVL.

The gene calls are TRBV2 and TRBJ1-5; TRBD1 might be the D (5 bases). Germline CDR1 and CDR2: SNHLY and FYNNEI. This CDR3 comprises 15 residues. Trimming pared 5 bases from V and 7 bases from J, leaving 18 bases between. CDR3 in amino acids: CASSTRQSIEQPQHF. CDR3 nucleotide sequence: TGTGCCAGCAGTACCCGACAGAGCATAGAACAGCCCCAGCATTTT.

This clone has a handful of counts. The rearrangement joins TRBV10-3 to TRBJ1-1; 8 positions agree with TRBD1. CDR3 length: 13 residues. In germline, CDR1 is ENHRY, CDR2 SYGVKD. With V trimmed by 3 bases and J by 6 bases, 3 bases remained unmatched. Here the CDR3 reads CAISEGQGSEAFF. The CDR3, as DNA: TGTGCCATCAGTGAAGGACAGGGCTCTGAAGCTTTCTTT.

The V and J genes are TRBV11-2 and TRBJ2-7, with D possibly being TRBD2 (6 bases). CDR1 and CDR2 (germline): SGHAT, FQNNGV. The CDR3 length is 15 residues. V was clipped by 2 bases and J by 2 bases, with 13 bases between them. CDR3 nucleotides: TGTGCCAGCAGCTTAAGGAGGGTTGCTACCTACGAGCAGTACTTC. Protein product: CASSLRRVATYEQYF.

The V gene is TRBV27, the J gene TRBJ1-6; 9 bases map to TRBD1. Looked up from germline, CDR1 is MNHEY and CDR2 is SMNVEV (reference sequence). With 1 base clipped from V and 8 bases from J, the junction kept 3 bases outside the gene matches. This CDR3 contains 15 residues. The DNA of the CDR3 is TGTGCCAGCAGTTTATGGGGACAGGGTTATTCACCCCTCCACTTT. Encoded protein: CASSLWGQGYSPLHF.

This chain uses TRBV18 with TRBJ2-7; tentatively, D is TRBD2 (6 bases). Per the germline V gene, CDR1 is KGHSH and CDR2 is LQKENI. This CDR3 is built from 16 residues. The V gene lost 0 bases and the J gene lost 2 bases, with 14 bases spanning the gap. This chain's CDR3 is CASSPPSGGGTYEQYF. In nucleotides, the CDR3 is TGTGCCAGCTCACCACCGTCCGGGGGAGGAACCTACGAGCAGTACTTC.

The rearrangement uses TRBV27 and TRBJ2-7; 7 bases match TRBD1. The CDR3 runs 15 residues. CDR1 is MNHEY and CDR2 is SMNVEV in the germline V gene (reference sequence). After removal of 11 bases from V and 2 bases from J, the junction contained 15 bases not matched to a gene. DNA for the CDR3: TGTGCCTCCCGGACGAAGACAGGGTTGCCCTACGAGCAGTACTTC. Translation: CASRTKTGLPYEQYF.

This chain connects TRBV7-6 to TRBJ2-1; 8 bases map to TRBD2. Germline assignment: CDR1 SGHVS and CDR2 FNYEAQ. This CDR3 has 19 residues. V lost 1 base, J lost 7 bases, and 18 bases stayed unmatched. The CDR3 nucleotides are TGTGCCAGCAGCTTAGAGAGACGAGAGGCGGGAGGCTTGAGGAATGAGCAGTTCTTC. It codes for CASSLERREAGGLRNEQFF.

This clone was seen a single time. The chain carries TRBV7-9 and TRBJ2-7; a possible D gene is TRBD2 (6 bases). The germline V and J ends were trimmed by 3 bases and 2 bases, with 23 bases remaining between them. The CDR3 has 18 residues. From germline, CDR1 is SEHNR and CDR2 FQNEAQ (reference sequence). The CDR3 reads CASSLHRGRPGTPYEQYF. For the CDR3, the DNA is TGTGCCAGCAGCTTGCACCGGGGGAGGCCGGGGACCCCCTACGAGCAGTACTTC. Filled out from reference TRBV7-9 and TRBJ2-7, the complete variable domain reads DTGVSQNPRHKITKRGQNVTFRCDPISEHNRLYWYRQTLGQGPEFLTYFQNEAQLEKSRLLSDRFSAERPKGSFSTLEIQRTEQGDSAMYLCASSLHRGRPGTPYEQYFGPGTRLTVT.

In this sample, this clone turned up once. The chain joins TRBV7-8 to TRBJ2-7, with D perhaps TRBD1 (5 bases). The V end was cut by 4 bases, the J end by 4 bases, with 8 bases between. CDR1 SGHVS and CDR2 FQNEAQ come from the germline V gene. The CDR3 is made up of 12 amino acids. CDR3 residues: CASSSNRYEQYF. Written as DNA, the CDR3 is TGTGCCAGCAGCTCGAACAGGTACGAGCAGTACTTC.

V is TRBV5-4 and J is TRBJ1-1, with 9 bases aligning to TRBD1. Trimming removed 5 bases from V and 0 bases from J; junction bases left unmatched: 11. CDR1 is SGHNT, CDR2 YYREEE, per germline (reference sequence). The CDR3 has 17 residues. The CDR3 reads CASSLRTGALLNTEAFF. The CDR3 coding sequence is TGTGCCAGCAGTTTGAGGACAGGGGCCCTCTTGAACACTGAAGCTTTCTTT.